The clone carrying this T cell receptor (beta chain) was detected once. No antigen is known for it. The data stem from a study of cytomegalovirus exposure and HLA in healthy donors. The PCR contained 60 Vbeta and 13 Jbeta primers. Clones were sequenced by immunoSEQ multiplex PCR, and TCRdb holds only the in-frame ones, with some missing. This table holds roughly 170,000 clones, over 80% found once. Whole-study findings and limits: TCR beta V segments were, for the most part, productive about 87% or about 30% of the time in an earlier analysis. At a 0.05 false discovery rate, a later analysis found about 17,000 TCR beta sequences to be associated with HLA alleles.

V lost 6 bases, J lost 3 bases, and 9 bases stayed unmatched. CDR3 length equals 16 residues. Germline CDR1 and CDR2: SGHTA and FQGNSA. The chain joins TRBV7-2 to TRBJ1-5; 9 bases line up with TRBD1. Sequencing used PBMCs. This clonotype originated in a man aged 50-60 years in good health and CMV-seronegative. CDR3 DNA: TGTGCCAGCAGATCTCCGGGACAGGGCGTCAATCAGCCCCAGCATTTT. Translation gives CASRSPGQGVNQPQHF.